This T cell receptor (beta chain) stems from a study of blood T cell repertoires in COVID-19. Study-level information: Samples representing acute and convalescent COVID-19 were sourced from the United States, Italy and Spain. Nucleic acid was either cDNA or gDNA, and it came from T cells, B-cell-depleted T cells, or PBMCs.

Trimming at V came to 3 bases and at J to 7 bases, leaving 12 bases not matched to a gene. Germline V gene lookup returns CDR1 LGHDT and CDR2 YNNKEL (reference sequence). This CDR3 comprises 17 residues. In its sample, this clone was seen a few times. As originally analysed: The assay estimated nucleated cells by amplifying reference gene primers. Here immunoSEQ multiplex PCR was the method, and the copy in TCRdb shows in-frame clones only, minus some. For V, J and clone size, that table is used; D and trimming come from the DNA. This sample has 40,000 to 50,000 clones; around 82% occur once, and the top ten carry over 30%.

Sequencing was done on a sample of peripheral blood. The chain employs TRBV3-1 (or the pseudogene TRBV3-2) and TRBJ2-1, with TRBD2 matching over 10 bases. This TCR was sampled from a man aged 35-49 years with active or convalescent COVID-19. As DNA, the CDR3 is TGTGCCAGCAGCCACTACTTCGGAGCGGGGGGGCTGAATGAGCAGTTCTTC. It codes for CASSHYFGAGGLNEQFF.